A single sample gave rise to the 20 T cell receptor beta chains below, sequenced in a study of blood T cell repertoires in COVID-19. Clones were sequenced by immunoSEQ multiplex PCR, and TCRdb holds only the in-frame ones, with some missing. The sample records fewer than 300,000 clones, over 75% being singletons. The sequencing input was peripheral blood. The receptors originated from a man aged 50 to 60 with COVID-19, enrolled during active disease.

The chain employs TRBV25-1 and TRBJ1-1; TRBD1 matches 9 bases. V was pared by 5 bases and J by 6 bases, with 13 bases of the junction left unmatched. The CDR3 consists of 16 residues. CDR1 MGHDK and CDR2 SYGVNS come from the germline V gene. The CDR3: CASSTTGTGLGAEAFF. The DNA for the CDR3 is TGTGCCAGCAGTACAACCGGGACAGGGCTCGGCGCTGAAGCTTTCTTT.

V is TRBV7-2 and J is TRBJ1-5; tentatively, D is TRBD1 (6 bases). CDR1 is SGHTA and CDR2 is FQGNSA in the germline V gene. The length of the CDR3 is 15 residues. The V gene lost 3 bases and the J gene lost 4 bases, with 13 bases spanning the gap. CDR3 DNA: TGTGCCAGCAGCTTGGGGGGGCATGGGAATCAGCCCCAGCATTTT. Its translation is CASSLGGHGNQPQHF.

This clone was detected only once. This chain links TRBV18 with TRBJ1-5; D is uncertain. The germline V gene has CDR1 KGHSH and CDR2 LQKENI. The CDR3 runs 16 residues. Trimming cost V 0 bases and J 7 bases, with 16 bases left between them. CDR3 in amino acids: CASSPPGFEAGQPQHF. The CDR3 coding sequence is TGTGCCAGCTCACCACCGGGCTTCGAAGCGGGGCAGCCCCAGCATTTT. The full variable domain, in which reference TRBV18 and TRBJ1-5 provide the parts outside the CDR3, is NAGVMQNPRHLVRRRGQEARLRCSPMKGHSHVYWYRQLPEEGLKFMVYLQKENIIDESGMPKERFSAEFPKEGPSILRIQQVVRGDSAAYFCASSPPGFEAGQPQHFGDGTRLSIL.

In this sample, this clone turned up once. This sequence joins TRBV27 and TRBJ2-1; 14 bases are shared with TRBD2. There are 16 residues in the CDR3. Germline V lookup: CDR1 MNHEY, CDR2 SMNVEV (reference sequence). With 3 bases clipped from V and 7 bases from J, the junction kept 5 bases outside the gene matches. CDR3 nucleotide sequence: TGTGCCAGCAGTTTGCGGGGACTAGCGGGGGAGAATGAGCAGTTCTTC. Translated: CASSLRGLAGENEQFF.

This rearrangement joins TRBV7-9 to TRBJ1-4, with a tentative D call TRBD1 (6 bases). The germline V and J ends were trimmed by 5 bases and 7 bases, with 14 bases remaining between them. Germline V gene data show CDR1 as SEHNR and CDR2 as FQNEAQ (reference sequence). The length of the CDR3 is 14 residues. In DNA form, the CDR3 reads TGTGCCAGCAGCATGCGAGGGGGTGGTGAAAAACTGTTTTTT. Translated: CASSMRGGGEKLFF.

This sequence joins TRBV7-6 and TRBJ1-6; a possible D gene is TRBD1 (5 bases). Trimming cost V 1 base and J 7 bases, with 11 bases left between them. This CDR3 comprises 15 residues. Germline V gene lookup returns CDR1 SGHVS and CDR2 FNYEAQ. The CDR3 is CASSLGQGGNSPLHF. The CDR3 DNA reads TGTGCCAGCAGCTTAGGGCAGGGAGGGAATTCACCCCTCCACTTT. Together with reference TRBV7-6 and TRBJ1-6, the CDR3 gives the full variable domain: GAGVSQSPRYKVTKRGQDVALRCDPISGHVSLYWYRQALGQGPEFLTYFNYEAQQDKSGLPNDRFSAERPEGSISTLTIQRTEQRDSAMYRCASSLGQGGNSPLHFGNGTRLTVT.

The chain combines TRBV30 with TRBJ1-4; maybe TRBD1 (5 bases). CDR1 and CDR2 from the germline V gene are GTSNPN and SVGIG (reference sequence). The CDR3 length is 11 residues. V was shortened by 3 bases and J by 8 bases, with 7 bases between the two germline ends. The chain's CDR3 is CAWRGVEKLFF. Here the CDR3 DNA reads TGTGCCTGGAGAGGGGTCGAAAAACTGTTTTTT.

This clone was seen more than once but under ten times. This rearrangement joins TRBV7-9 to TRBJ1-1; 8 nucleotides match TRBD1. V shed 5 bases and J 3 bases; nucleotides not matched to a gene: 8. CDR1 and CDR2 (germline): SEHNR, FQNEAQ (reference sequence). This CDR3 comprises 15 residues. The CDR3 DNA reads as TGTGCCAGCAGCCGGACAGGGTTTAGGGACACTGAAGCTTTCTTT. Protein product: CASSRTGFRDTEAFF. Looking up the rest from reference TRBV7-9 and TRBJ1-1 gives the full variable domain: DTGVSQNPRHKITKRGQNVTFRCDPISEHNRLYWYRQTLGQGPEFLTYFQNEAQLEKSRLLSDRFSAERPKGSFSTLEIQRTEQGDSAMYLCASSRTGFRDTEAFFGQGTRLTVV.

The chain uses TRBV7-2 and TRBJ1-5; TRBD1 agrees at 8 bases. Germline V gene sequence: CDR1 SGHTA, CDR2 FQGNSA. Trimming cost V 7 bases and J 6 bases; bases outside gene matches: 5. CDR3 length: 13 residues. The CDR3 DNA reads as TGTGCCAGCACCCAGGGGGCGGGTCAGCCCCAGCATTTT. Translated: CASTQGAGQPQHF. Full variable domain (missing parts from reference TRBV7-2 and TRBJ1-5): GAGVSQSPSNKVTEKGKDVELRCDPISGHTALYWYRQSLGQGLEFLIYFQGNSAPDKSGLPSDRFSAERTGGSVSTLTIQRTQQEDSAVYLCASTQGAGQPQHFGDGTRLSIL.

V gene TRBV2 combines with J gene TRBJ2-2; TRBD2 matches 8 bases. V lost 4 bases to trimming and J lost 6 bases; unmatched junction nucleotides: 7. This CDR3 has 15 amino acids. Germline V gives CDR1 SNHLY, CDR2 FYNNEI. The CDR3 coding sequence is TGTGCCAGCAGTGGGGTCGGGAGGGCCGCCGGGGAGCTGTTTTTT. This sequence encodes CASSGVGRAAGELFF.

The chain recombines TRBV19 with TRBJ2-2; 7 bases fit TRBD1. V lost 5 bases, J lost 0 bases, and 9 bases stayed unmatched. The CDR3 has 17 amino acids. The germline gives CDR1 LNHDA, CDR2 SQIVND (reference sequence). The CDR3 reads CASSLGRGFANTGELFF. The CDR3 DNA reads TGTGCCAGTAGTTTGGGCAGGGGGTTTGCGAACACCGGGGAGCTGTTTTTT.

The chain recombines TRBV29-1 with TRBJ2-5; the D is unclear. V was pared by 7 bases and J by 2 bases, with 14 bases between. The CDR3 length is 13 residues. Germline V CDR1 and CDR2: SQVTM, ANQGSEA. CDR3 nucleotide sequence: TGCAGCGCCACCCCTGGCAGTCAAGAGACCCAGTACTTC. Translating it yields CSATPGSQETQYF.

Regarding this clone: Other DNA sequences in this sample translate to the same CDR3. The chain joins TRBV5-1 to TRBJ2-2; unclear D gene. The CDR3 has 14 residues. V was cut by 0 bases and J by 4 bases, with 7 bases left in between. The germline gives CDR1 SGHRS, CDR2 YFSETQ. CDR3 nucleotides: TGCGCCAGCAGCTTGGCCGCAGGCACCGGGGAGCTGTTTTTT. Its translation: CASSLAAGTGELFF.

CDR3 nucleotide sequence: TGTGCCAGCAGTTTGGGGGGTGGAAACACCATATATTTT. As protein: CASSLGGGNTIYF. V usage is TRBV12-3 or TRBV12-4 and J usage is TRBJ1-3, with a possible D match to TRBD1 (5 bases). This CDR3 has 13 amino acids. V lost 3 bases and J lost 3, with 6 bases in between.

The sample holds one count of this clone. The V and J genes are TRBV24-1 and TRBJ1-5; D may be TRBD1 (6 bases). V gave up 7 bases and J gave up 4 bases, with 16 bases separating them. Germline CDR1 reads KGHDR; CDR2 reads SFDVKD. CDR3 length: 15 amino acids. The CDR3: CATSRRDTKNQPQHF. The DNA of the CDR3 is TGTGCCACCAGCCGCCGGGACACCAAAAATCAGCCCCAGCATTTT.

This rearrangement joins TRBV18 to TRBJ1-3; 9 nucleotides align to TRBD1. The CDR3 is 16 amino acids. Looked up from germline, CDR1 is KGHSH and CDR2 is LQKENI. The V segment lost 3 bases and the J segment 0 bases; nucleotides outside the gene matches: 3. As DNA, the CDR3 is TGTGCCAGCTCACCTAGACAGGGGGACTCTGGAAACACCATATATTTT. Residues: CASSPRQGDSGNTIYF. The entire variable domain, with the rest obtained from reference TRBV18 and TRBJ1-3, is as follows: NAGVMQNPRHLVRRRGQEARLRCSPMKGHSHVYWYRQLPEEGLKFMVYLQKENIIDESGMPKERFSAEFPKEGPSILRIQQVVRGDSAAYFCASSPRQGDSGNTIYFGEGSWLTVV.

The chain links TRBV24-1 to TRBJ2-2; 7 positions agree with TRBD2. This CDR3 comprises 15 residues. Germline CDR1 is KGHDR and CDR2 is SFDVKD. The V gene end was trimmed by 4 bases and the J gene end by 6 bases; junction bases not matched to a gene: 7. CDR3 protein: CATSDPSGTAGELFF. Written as DNA, the CDR3 is TGTGCCACCAGTGACCCGAGCGGGACGGCCGGGGAGCTGTTTTTT.

The V gene is TRBV7-3, the J gene TRBJ2-7; 10 bases agree with TRBD2. Germline values: CDR1 SGHTA, CDR2 FQGTGA. There are 13 residues in the CDR3. J was trimmed by 6 bases and V by 5 bases; bases with no gene match: 4. This CDR3 is CASSETSGFEQYF. CDR3 nucleotides: TGTGCCAGCAGCGAGACTAGCGGGTTCGAGCAGTACTTC.

The chain couples TRBV7-9 to TRBJ2-1; TRBD1 matches 7 bases. In germline, CDR1 is SEHNR, CDR2 FQNEAQ (reference sequence). This CDR3 region has 13 residues. V lost 5 bases to trimming and J lost 13 bases; unmatched junction nucleotides: 11. The CDR3 region has the DNA TGTGCCAGCAGCCAGACGACAGGGTATCAACAGTTCTTC. Translating gives CASSQTTGYQQFF.

The rearrangement joins TRBV5-6 to TRBJ2-2, with D maybe TRBD1 (7 bases). The CDR3 is 16 residues long. CDR1 SGHDT and CDR2 YYEEEE come from the germline V gene. V shed 4 bases and J shed 6 bases, with 19 bases lying between them. The CDR3 loop is CASSATGRRGAGELFF. The CDR3 DNA reads TGTGCCAGCAGCGCGACAGGGCGGCGGGGCGCCGGGGAGCTGTTTTTT. Full variable domain (missing parts from reference TRBV5-6 and TRBJ2-2): DAGVTQSPTHLIKTRGQQVTLRCSPKSGHDTVSWYQQALGQGPQFIFQYYEEEERQRGNFPDRFSGHQFPNYSSELNVNALLLGDSALYLCASSATGRRGAGELFFGEGSRLTVL.